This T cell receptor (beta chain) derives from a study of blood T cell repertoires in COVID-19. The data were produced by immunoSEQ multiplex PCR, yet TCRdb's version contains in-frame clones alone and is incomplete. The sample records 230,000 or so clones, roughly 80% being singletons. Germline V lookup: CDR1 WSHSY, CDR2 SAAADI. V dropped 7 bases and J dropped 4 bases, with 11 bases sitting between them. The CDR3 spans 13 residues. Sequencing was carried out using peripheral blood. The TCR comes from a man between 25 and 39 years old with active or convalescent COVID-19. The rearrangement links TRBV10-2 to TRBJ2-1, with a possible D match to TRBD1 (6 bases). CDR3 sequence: CASTRGIYNEQFF. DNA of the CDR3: TGCGCCAGCACCAGGGGCATTTACAATGAGCAGTTCTTC.